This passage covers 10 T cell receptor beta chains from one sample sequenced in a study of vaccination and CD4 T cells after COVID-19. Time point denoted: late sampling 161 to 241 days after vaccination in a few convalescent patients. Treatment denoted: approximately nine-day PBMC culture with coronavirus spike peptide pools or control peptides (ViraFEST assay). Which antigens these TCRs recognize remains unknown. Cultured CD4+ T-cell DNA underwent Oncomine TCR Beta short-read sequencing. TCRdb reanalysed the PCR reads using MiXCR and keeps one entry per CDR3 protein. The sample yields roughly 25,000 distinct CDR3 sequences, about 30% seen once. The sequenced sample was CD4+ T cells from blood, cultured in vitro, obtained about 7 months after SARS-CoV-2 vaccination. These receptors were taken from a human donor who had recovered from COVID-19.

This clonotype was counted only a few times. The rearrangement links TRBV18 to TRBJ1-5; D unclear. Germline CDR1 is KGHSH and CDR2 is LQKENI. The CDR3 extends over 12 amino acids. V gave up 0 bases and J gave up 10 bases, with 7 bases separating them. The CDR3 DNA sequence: TGTGCCAGCTCACCACCGTCGGGACCCCAGCATTTT. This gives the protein CASSPPSGPQHF.

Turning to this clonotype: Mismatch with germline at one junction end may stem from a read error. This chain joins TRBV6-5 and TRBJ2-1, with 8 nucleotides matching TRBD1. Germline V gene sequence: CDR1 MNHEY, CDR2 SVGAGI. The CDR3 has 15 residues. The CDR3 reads CASSLIGQGYDEQFF. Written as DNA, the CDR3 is TGTGCCAGCAGTTTAATTGGACAGGGCTACGATGAGCAGTTCTTC.

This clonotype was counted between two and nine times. The CDR3 DNA reads as TGTGCCAGCAGCCCCTGGACAGGGTTTGTGCCCCAGCATTTT. This translates into CASSPWTGFVPQHF. The chain combines TRBV28 with TRBJ1-5; 8 bases are shared with TRBD1. The CDR3 sequence is 14 residues long. Germline CDR1 reads MDHEN; CDR2 reads SYDVKM. Trimming cost V 6 bases and J 9 bases; bases outside gene matches: 10.

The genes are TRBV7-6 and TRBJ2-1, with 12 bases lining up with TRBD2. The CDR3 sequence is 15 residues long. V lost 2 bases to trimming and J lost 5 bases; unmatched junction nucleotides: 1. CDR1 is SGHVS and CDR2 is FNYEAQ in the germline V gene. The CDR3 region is CASSLLAGGHNEQFF. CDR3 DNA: TGTGCCAGCAGCTTACTAGCGGGAGGGCACAATGAGCAGTTCTTC.

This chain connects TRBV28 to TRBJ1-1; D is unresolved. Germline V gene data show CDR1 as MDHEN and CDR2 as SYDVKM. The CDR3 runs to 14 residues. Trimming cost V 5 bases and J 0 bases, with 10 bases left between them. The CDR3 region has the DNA TGTGCCAGCAGTGGCGGAACCATGAACACTGAAGCTTTCTTT. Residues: CASSGGTMNTEAFF. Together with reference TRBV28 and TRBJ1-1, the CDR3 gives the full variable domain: DVKVTQSSRYLVKRTGEKVFLECVQDMDHENMFWYRQDPGLGLRLIYFSYDVKMKEKGDIPEGYSVSREKKERFSLILESASTNQTSMYLCASSGGTMNTEAFFGQGTRLTVV.

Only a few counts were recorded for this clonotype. CDR3 region: CASSLGGYSYNEQFF. CDR3 DNA: TGTGCCAGCAGTTTGGGCGGGTACTCCTACAATGAGCAGTTCTTC. This rearrangement joins TRBV27 to TRBJ2-1; possibly TRBD2 for D (5 bases). The CDR3 loop spans 15 amino acids. Germline CDR1 and CDR2: MNHEY and SMNVEV (reference sequence). V was cut by 3 bases and J by 0 bases, with 9 bases left in between.

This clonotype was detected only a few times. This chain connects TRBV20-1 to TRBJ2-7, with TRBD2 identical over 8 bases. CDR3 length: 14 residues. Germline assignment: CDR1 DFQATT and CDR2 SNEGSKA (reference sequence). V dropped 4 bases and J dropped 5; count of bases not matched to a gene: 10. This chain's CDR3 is CSAIIGRVGHEQYF. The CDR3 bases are TGCAGTGCTATAATCGGGAGGGTTGGCCACGAGCAGTACTTC.

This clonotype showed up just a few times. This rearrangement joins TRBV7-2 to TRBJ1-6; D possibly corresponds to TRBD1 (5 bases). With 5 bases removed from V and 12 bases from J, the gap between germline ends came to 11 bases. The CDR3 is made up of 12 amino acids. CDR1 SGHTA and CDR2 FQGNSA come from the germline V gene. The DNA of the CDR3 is TGTGCCAGCAGCCCTTGGGGGTTACCCCTCCACTTT. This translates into CASSPWGLPLHF.

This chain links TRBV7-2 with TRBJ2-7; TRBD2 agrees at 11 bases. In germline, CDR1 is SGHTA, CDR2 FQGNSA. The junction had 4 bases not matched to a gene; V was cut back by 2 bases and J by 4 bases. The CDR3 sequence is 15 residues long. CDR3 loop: CASSLLAGGPYEQYF. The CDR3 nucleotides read TGTGCCAGCAGCTTATTAGCGGGAGGGCCATACGAGCAGTACTTC.

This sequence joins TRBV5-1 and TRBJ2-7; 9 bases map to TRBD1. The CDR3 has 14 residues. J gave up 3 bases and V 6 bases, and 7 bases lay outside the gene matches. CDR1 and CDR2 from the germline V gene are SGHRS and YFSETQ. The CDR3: CASTPGGQGYEQYF. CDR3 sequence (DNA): TGCGCCAGCACCCCTGGGGGACAGGGCTACGAGCAGTACTTC.